The clone carrying this T cell receptor (beta chain) showed up just a few times. Its antigen is as yet unknown. The CDR3 totals 12 residues. The germline CDR1 and CDR2 sequences are LNHNV and YYDKDF (reference sequence). The V and J ends lost 5 bases and 8 bases respectively, with 9 bases between them. The data were obtained in a study of beta chain features in type 1 diabetes. Researchers reported sorting CD4+ naive, central memory, regulatory and stem cell-like memory cells via CD45RO/CCR7/CD25/CD127/CD95/CD27. Points from the study as a whole: Among type 1 diabetes patients, VDJ junctions had fewer insertions and more deletions. Overrepresentation of cells with high TCR expression could result from cDNA sequencing.

The study reverse transcribed the entire isolated RNA, so it sequenced expressed TCRB transcripts. TCRdb's table, derived via immunoSEQ multiplex PCR, lists solely in-frame clones and lacks some. The sample records 150,000 to 160,000 clones, around 10% being singletons. This TCR was recovered from a man in his late teens or twenties in good health. The sequenced sample consisted of central memory CD4+ T cells from blood. The J gene is TRBJ1-4, the V gene TRBV15, with unresolved D. This CDR3 is CATSARGEKLFF. The CDR3 DNA follows: TGTGCCACCAGCGCCAGAGGCGAAAAACTGTTTTTT.